This T cell receptor (beta chain) was sequenced during a study of early T cells in non-severe SARS-CoV-2 infection. Whole-study context: RNA in bulk from unsorted whole blood was sequenced, and chains were unpaired.

The CDR3 contains 14 residues. Germline lookup yields CDR1 KGHDR and CDR2 SFDVKD. V gave up 4 bases and J gave up 4 bases, with 10 bases separating them. Researchers attached unique molecular identifiers to individual cDNA molecules. Each CDR3 protein is one row after TCRdb ran MiXCR on the 5' RACE reads. The sample lists about 92,000 distinct CDR3 sequences, about 15% seen once, with 6.1% in the top ten. This clonotype was seen at least ten times. Sequenced sample: whole blood. The chain uses TRBV24-1 and TRBJ1-5; D is undetermined. This receptor was identified in an adult who was a healthcare worker with PCR-confirmed SARS-CoV-2 infection or an uninfected control (not recorded which). The DNA for the CDR3 is TGTGCCACCAGTGACGCCCTTGGAAATCAGCCCCAGCATTTT. This sequence encodes CATSDALGNQPQHF.